A selection of T cell receptor beta chains follows, all from one sample in a study of cytomegalovirus exposure and HLA in healthy donors. The table came from immunoSEQ multiplex PCR; TCRdb's copy has only in-frame clones and leaves some out. The top ten clones hold less than 3% of a sample with 110,000 or so clones, 60% to 85% of them seen once. Sequenced material: PBMCs. These receptors came from a female donor in good health and CMV-seronegative. CDR3s include the opening cysteine and the closing phenylalanine or tryptophan. Fields, in order: clone size, V gene, D gene, J gene, CDR3 protein, CDR3 DNA. The D gene is left open where the match is weak. Not all rows give a size; the values are once, few, many and, for expanded clones, a class.

clone_size: .; v_call: TRBV29-1; d_call: .; j_call: TRBJ1-2; cdr3_aa: CSVPRPHGTGYGYTF; cdr3_nt: TGCAGCGTCCCCCGACCCCACGGTACGGGCTATGGCTACACCTTC
clone_size: .; v_call: TRBV7-8; d_call: TRBD1; j_call: TRBJ1-1; cdr3_aa: CASSSRQGRKGIMNTEAFF; cdr3_nt: TGTGCCAGCAGCTCCCGACAGGGACGGAAAGGAATCATGAACACTGAAGCTTTCTTT
clone_size: .; v_call: TRBV10-2; d_call: .; j_call: TRBJ2-7; cdr3_aa: CASCQVSSYEQYF; cdr3_nt: TGCGCCAGCTGCCAGGTATCGTCCTACGAGCAGTACTTC
clone_size: .; v_call: TRBV30; d_call: .; j_call: TRBJ1-2; cdr3_aa: CAWTFGGAKTF; cdr3_nt: TGTGCCTGGACCTTTGGGGGGGCGAAGACCTTC
clone_size: .; v_call: TRBV7-2; d_call: TRBD1; j_call: TRBJ2-7; cdr3_aa: CASSTYATGETYEQYF; cdr3_nt: TGTGCCAGCAGCACTTATGCTACAGGGGAGACCTACGAGCAGTACTTC
clone_size: few; v_call: TRBV7-9; d_call: TRBD1; j_call: TRBJ1-1; cdr3_aa: CASRKSGTGKNTEAFF; cdr3_nt: TGTGCCAGCAGAAAATCTGGGACAGGAAAGAACACTGAAGCTTTCTTT
clone_size: .; v_call: TRBV18; d_call: TRBD1; j_call: TRBJ2-3; cdr3_aa: CASSPLGQGEDTQYF; cdr3_nt: TGTGCCAGCTCACCACTCGGCCAGGGGGAAGATACGCAGTATTTT
clone_size: .; v_call: TRBV30; d_call: .; j_call: TRBJ1-2; cdr3_aa: CAWSSAEYYGYTF; cdr3_nt: TGTGCCTGGAGTTCCGCGGAGTACTATGGCTACACCTTC
clone_size: .; v_call: TRBV19; d_call: .; j_call: TRBJ1-4; cdr3_aa: CASSRAGSNEKLFF; cdr3_nt: TGTGCCAGTAGCAGGGCAGGATCTAATGAAAAACTGTTTTTT
clone_size: .; v_call: TRBV6-1; d_call: TRBD2; j_call: TRBJ2-5; cdr3_aa: CASSEVASGVETQYF; cdr3_nt: TGTGCCAGCAGTGAAGTGGCTAGCGGGGTAGAGACCCAGTACTTC
clone_size: .; v_call: TRBV6-1; d_call: TRBD1; j_call: TRBJ2-7; cdr3_aa: CASSRGTVEYEQYF; cdr3_nt: TGTGCCAGCAGCAGAGGGACAGTCGAATACGAGCAGTACTTC
clone_size: .; v_call: TRBV13; d_call: TRBD2; j_call: TRBJ2-1; cdr3_aa: CASSPTGLAETNTYNEQFF; cdr3_nt: TGTGCCAGCAGCCCGACGGGACTAGCGGAGACAAACACCTACAATGAGCAGTTCTTC
clone_size: .; v_call: TRBV19; d_call: TRBD2; j_call: TRBJ2-7; cdr3_aa: CASTKTSGGATYEQYF; cdr3_nt: TGTGCCAGTACCAAGACTAGCGGGGGGGCCACCTACGAGCAGTACTTC
clone_size: few; v_call: TRBV7-9; d_call: .; j_call: TRBJ2-7; cdr3_aa: CASSYGTSPYEQYF; cdr3_nt: TGTGCCAGCAGCTACGGGACAAGTCCCTACGAGCAGTACTTC